This entry describes one T cell receptor beta chain. The target antigen is unknown. The CDR3 contains 14 residues. The ends were cut back, 2 bases at V and 4 bases at J, with 11 bases in the middle. Regarding treatment: roughly 11-day PBMC culture with coronavirus spike peptide pools or control peptides (ViraFEST assay). The authors cultured 1.5 million to 2 million PBMCs per well with 9.5 to 10 IU/ml IL-2 and 10 ug/ml peptide pools. Replacement of half the medium with fresh IL-2 medium took place on days 3 and 7. Oncomine TCR Beta short-read sequencing was applied to DNA from cultured CD4+ T cells. From CD4+ T cells that had been cultured, genomic DNA was extracted. TCRdb processed the PCR reads anew with MiXCR; each CDR3 protein has one entry. The sample yields about 20,000 distinct CDR3 sequences, around half seen once. This sample was taken from a study of vaccination and CD4 T cells after COVID-19. For the study at large: There were six male and four female convalescents, and two of them were Hispanic.

The V and J genes are TRBV12-3 or TRBV12-4 and TRBJ1-2, with D uncertain. The sequence was collected from a human donor who had recovered from COVID-19. Source material: CD4+ T cells from blood, cultured in vitro. The CDR3 nucleotides are TGTGCCAGCAGTTTACTGGGAGGGTCCTATGGCTACACCTTC. This encodes CASSLLGGSYGYTF.